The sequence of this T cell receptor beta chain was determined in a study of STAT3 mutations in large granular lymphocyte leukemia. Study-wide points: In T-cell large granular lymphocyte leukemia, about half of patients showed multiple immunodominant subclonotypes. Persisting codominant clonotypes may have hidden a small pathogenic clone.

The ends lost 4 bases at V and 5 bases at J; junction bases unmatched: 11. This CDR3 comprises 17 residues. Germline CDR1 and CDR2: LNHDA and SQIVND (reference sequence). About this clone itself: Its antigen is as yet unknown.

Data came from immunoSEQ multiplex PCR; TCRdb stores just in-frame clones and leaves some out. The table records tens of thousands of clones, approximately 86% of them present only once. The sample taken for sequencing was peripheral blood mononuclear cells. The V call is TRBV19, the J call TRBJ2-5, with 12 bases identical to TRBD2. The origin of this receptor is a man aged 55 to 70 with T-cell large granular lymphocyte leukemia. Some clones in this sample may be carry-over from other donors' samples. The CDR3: CASSTNRLAGAGETQYF. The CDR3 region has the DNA TGTGCCAGTAGTACCAACCGACTAGCGGGAGCTGGGGAGACCCAGTACTTC.